The 12 T cell receptor beta chains given below trace back to one sample, sequenced in a study of blood T cell repertoires in COVID-19. Clones were sequenced by immunoSEQ multiplex PCR, and TCRdb holds only the in-frame ones, with some missing. There are around 140,000 clones in the sample; over 70% occur only once, and less than 2.5% lies in the top ten. Source material: peripheral blood. The receptors were sampled from an older woman with acute or convalescent COVID-19.

The chain recombines TRBV6-1 with TRBJ1-1, with no clear D. Per the germline V gene, CDR1 is MNHNS and CDR2 is SASEGT. Trimming shortened V by 1 base and J by 3 bases, and 12 bases separated the two germline ends. This CDR3 contains 15 residues. CDR3 sequence (DNA): TGTGCCAGCAGTGAAGTAGTCGGCGGGTACACTGAAGCTTTCTTT. It specifies CASSEVVGGYTEAFF.

The genes are TRBV12-3 or TRBV12-4 and TRBJ1-6; 9 nucleotides agree with TRBD1. J was trimmed by 8 bases and V by 7 bases; bases with no gene match: 3. This CDR3 has 13 amino acids. In DNA form, the CDR3 reads TGTGCCAGCAAGGGACAGGGTTATTCACCCCTCCACTTT. It yields the protein CASKGQGYSPLHF.

V gene TRBV24-1 combines with J gene TRBJ1-2; D gene ambiguous. Trimming shortened V by 7 bases and J by 3 bases, and 11 bases separated the two germline ends. CDR1 and CDR2 (germline): KGHDR, SFDVKD. The CDR3 contains 13 residues. In nucleotides, the CDR3 is TGTGCCACCAGGTGCGGCGGTGACTATGGCTACACCTTC. Translated: CATRCGGDYGYTF.

The genes are TRBV2 and TRBJ1-1; 7 bases fit TRBD1. After removal of 6 bases from V and 0 bases from J, the junction contained 1 base not matched to a gene. The length of the CDR3 is 13 residues. In germline, CDR1 is SNHLY, CDR2 FYNNEI. CDR3 in DNA: TGTGCCAGCAGCGACAGGGTGAACACTGAAGCTTTCTTT. Translation gives CASSDRVNTEAFF.

The chain is built from TRBV28 and TRBJ2-7, with 8 bases matching TRBD1. This CDR3 has 14 residues. J was trimmed by 3 bases and V by 3 bases; bases with no gene match: 4. Germline V CDR1 and CDR2: MDHEN, SYDVKM. The CDR3 reads CASSLGDRSYEQYF. The CDR3, as DNA: TGTGCCAGCAGTTTGGGGGACAGGAGCTACGAGCAGTACTTC.

This clone was counted only a few times. The V call is TRBV12-3 or TRBV12-4, the J call TRBJ1-2; possible D gene TRBD1, 5 bases. This CDR3 contains 12 residues. Trimming took 6 bases from V and 8 from J, leaving 13 bases between them. CDR3 nucleotide sequence: TGTGCCAGCAGCCGGCCAGGGAAGGGCTACACCTTC. Its translation: CASSRPGKGYTF.

The CDR3 region has the DNA TGTGCCAGCAGTTTAAGAGAGAGCGACATTCAGTACTTC. Its translation: CASSLRESDIQYF. V is TRBV12-3 or TRBV12-4 and J is TRBJ2-4; no reliable D call. V lost 2 bases and J 8 bases, leaving 10 bases between the germline ends. CDR3 length: 13 residues.

The rearrangement joins TRBV27 to TRBJ2-7, with 10 bases fitting TRBD2. Germline trimming cut 4 bases from V and 2 bases from J; bases unmatched to any gene: 5. CDR3 length equals 15 residues. Germline V lookup: CDR1 MNHEY, CDR2 SMNVEV (reference sequence). CDR3: CASSYTGTSAYEQYF. In DNA, the CDR3 is TGTGCCAGCAGTTACACCGGGACTAGCGCCTACGAGCAGTACTTC.

This clone has more than one count but fewer than ten. V gene TRBV28 combines with J gene TRBJ2-5, with 11 bases fitting TRBD2. Germline CDR1 is MDHEN and CDR2 is SYDVKM. The V segment lost 6 bases and the J segment 2 bases; nucleotides outside the gene matches: 14. There are 18 residues in the CDR3. The CDR3 sequence is CASSSIEFTSGGQETQYF. DNA for the CDR3: TGTGCCAGCAGCTCCATTGAGTTTACTAGCGGGGGTCAAGAGACCCAGTACTTC. Full variable domain (outside the CDR3, taken from reference TRBV28 and TRBJ2-5): DVKVTQSSRYLVKRTGEKVFLECVQDMDHENMFWYRQDPGLGLRLIYFSYDVKMKEKGDIPEGYSVSREKKERFSLILESASTNQTSMYLCASSSIEFTSGGQETQYFGPGTRLLVL.

The chain couples TRBV7-8 to TRBJ2-1; 8 bases map to TRBD2. CDR1 and CDR2 from the germline V gene are SGHVS and FQNEAQ. There are 16 residues in the CDR3. V trimming: 5 bases; J trimming: 6 bases; junction bases outside the gene matches: 12. CDR3 residues: CASSRKLAAFGNEQFF. The CDR3 nucleotides read TGTGCCAGCAGCCGGAAACTAGCGGCCTTTGGCAATGAGCAGTTCTTC.

The V call is TRBV27, the J call TRBJ1-2; tentatively, D is TRBD1 (6 bases). Deletions cut 8 bases from V and 5 bases from J, with 12 bases between. This CDR3 has 12 residues. Germline V gene sequence: CDR1 MNHEY, CDR2 SMNVEV (reference sequence). Here the CDR3 reads CASRRGGYGYTF. DNA of the CDR3: TGTGCCAGCCGCAGAGGGGGATATGGCTACACCTTC.

This clone was detected only a few times. The chain has TRBV7-9 and TRBJ1-2; D unclear. This CDR3 contains 15 residues. Germline V lookup: CDR1 SEHNR, CDR2 FQNEAQ (reference sequence). V was cut by 3 bases and J by 4 bases, with 15 bases left in between. CDR3: CASSFARRGSYGYTF. As DNA, the CDR3 is TGTGCCAGCAGCTTTGCAAGGCGAGGAAGCTATGGCTACACCTTC.